Below, 7 T cell receptor beta chains from the same sample are listed, as sequenced in a study of CD4 and CD8 cells across lung adenocarcinoma regions. TCRdb analysed the PCR reads with MiXCR anew, one entry per CDR3 protein. This sample yields some 22,000 distinct CDR3 sequences, of which approximately 52% are seen a single time; over 20% belongs to the top ten. Sequencing was done on a sample of CD4+ T cells from the center of a lung tumor. The receptors here all came from a male donor with lung adenocarcinoma. The CD4 and CD8 labels of this study may be unreliable.

This clonotype was seen repeatedly, ten times or more. The chain recombines TRBV7-2 with TRBJ2-5; 11 nucleotides agree with TRBD2. Germline CDR1 reads SGHTA; CDR2 reads FQGNSA. There are 16 residues in the CDR3. The trim removed 5 bases at V and 0 bases at J, leaving 5 bases unmatched. The CDR3 spells CASSPGTSGNQETQYF. CDR3 nucleotide sequence: TGTGCCAGCAGCCCCGGGACTAGCGGAAACCAAGAGACCCAGTACTTC.

CDR3 nucleotide sequence: TGTGCCAGTAGTCTCGGGGGGCGCGGGAGAAGAACCGGGGAGCTGTTTTTT. Its translation: CASSLGGRGRRTGELFF. The chain uses TRBV12-3 or TRBV12-4 and TRBJ2-2; TRBD2 might be the D (7 bases). The CDR3 is 17 residues long. V lost 9 bases to trimming and J lost 5 bases, with 25 bases between them.

The chain is built from TRBV4-1 and TRBJ2-1; 10 bases agree with TRBD2. The CDR3 has 16 amino acids. CDR1 is MGHRA, CDR2 YSYEKL, per germline. V was pared by 0 bases and J by 12 bases, with 11 bases of the junction left unmatched. This chain's CDR3 is CASSQDIGTSVNGQFF. CDR3 nucleotide sequence: TGCGCCAGCAGCCAAGATATCGGGACTAGCGTGAACGGGCAGTTCTTC.

The rearrangement uses TRBV6-5 and TRBJ2-2; D is unresolved. The CDR3 sequence is 15 residues long. Germline V lookup: CDR1 MNHEY, CDR2 SVGAGI. V shed 6 bases and J shed 16 bases, with 27 bases lying between them. The CDR3 region has the DNA TGTGCCAGCAGACTCCAGTCCGTGATTACAGAGGCGCAGTTTTTT. This sequence encodes CASRLQSVITEAQFF.

This chain joins TRBV6-1 and TRBJ2-3, with D tentatively TRBD1 (7 bases). The CDR3 consists of 15 residues. Trimming pared 9 bases from V and 11 bases from J, leaving 27 bases between. Germline assignment: CDR1 MNHNS and CDR2 SASEGT. The CDR3 nucleotides are TGTGCCAGGGGACTCCAGGCTGGGAGCACAGGGGAGCAGTATTTT. This gives the protein CARGLQAGSTGEQYF.

This clonotype was seen ten or more times. The genes are TRBV6-2 or TRBV6-3 and TRBJ2-4; D may be TRBD1 (6 bases). Trimming removed 5 bases at V and 0 bases at J, with 17 bases between. This CDR3 is built from 17 residues. Germline V lookup: CDR1 MNHEY, CDR2 SVGEGT. The chain's CDR3 is CASSAPGTLIAKNIQYF. The CDR3 DNA sequence: TGTGCCAGCAGTGCCCCCGGGACACTAATAGCCAAAAACATTCAGTACTTC.

This clonotype has at least ten counts. The chain joins TRBV6-1 to TRBJ1-5; D is ambiguous. Germline V gene lookup returns CDR1 MNHNS and CDR2 SASEGT. CDR3 length: 16 amino acids. Trimming stripped 5 bases from V and 1 base from J, with 15 bases between. The CDR3 nucleotides read TGTGCCAGCAGTCAAAGTGGTAGACGAAGCAATCAGCCCCAGCATTTT. Encoded protein: CASSQSGRRSNQPQHF.